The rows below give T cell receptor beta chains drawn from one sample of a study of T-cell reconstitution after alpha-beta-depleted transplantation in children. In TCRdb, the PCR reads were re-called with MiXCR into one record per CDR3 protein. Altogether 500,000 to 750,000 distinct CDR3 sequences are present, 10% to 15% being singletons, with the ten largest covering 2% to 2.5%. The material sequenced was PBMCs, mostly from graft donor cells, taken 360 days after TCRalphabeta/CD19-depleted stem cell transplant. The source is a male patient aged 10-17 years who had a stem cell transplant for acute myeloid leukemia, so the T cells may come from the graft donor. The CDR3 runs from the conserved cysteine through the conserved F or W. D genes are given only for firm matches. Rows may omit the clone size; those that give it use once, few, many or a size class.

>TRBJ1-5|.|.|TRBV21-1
TGTGCCAGCACCCATCGGCGGGGTGGGATCCTAGGCAATCAGCCCCAGCATTTT
CASTHRRGGILGNQPQHF
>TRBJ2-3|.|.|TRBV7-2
TGTGCCAGCAGCCGCCTTGTCCAAGCCTCAGATACGCAGTATTTT
CASSRLVQASDTQYF
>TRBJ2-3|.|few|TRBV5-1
TGCGCCAGCAGCTTGGCCAGGGCAAATACGCAGTATTTT
CASSLARANTQYF
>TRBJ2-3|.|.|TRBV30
TGTGCCTGGAGTCCTAGCACAGATACGCAGTATTTT
CAWSPSTDTQYF
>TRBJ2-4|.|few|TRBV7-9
TGTGCCACAAACAGGGAATCGGCCAAAAACATTCAGTACTTC
CATNRESAKNIQYF
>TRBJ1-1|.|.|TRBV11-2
TGTGCCAGCAGCTTTAGGGGACTTAGTGACTCGAAGTTCTTT
CASSFRGLSDSKFF
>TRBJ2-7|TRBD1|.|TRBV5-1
TGCGCCAGCAGCCATGTCGTGAGGGACAGGGAGCAGTACTTC
CASSHVVRDREQYF
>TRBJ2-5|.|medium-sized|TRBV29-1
TGCAGCTCCTGGCCCCGACTGGACGACCAAGAGACCCAGTACTTC
CSSWPRLDDQETQYF
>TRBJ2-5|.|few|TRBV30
TGTGCCTGGAGCAAGGGGGGCGAGACCCAGTACTTC
CAWSKGGETQYF
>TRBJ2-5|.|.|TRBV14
TGTGCCAGCAGCCAAGATCAAGGGCAGGGAGAGACCCAGTACTTC
CASSQDQGQGETQYF
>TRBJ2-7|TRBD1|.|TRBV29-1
TGCAGCGTGGGGACAGTCTACTCCTACGAGCAGTACTTC
CSVGTVYSYEQYF
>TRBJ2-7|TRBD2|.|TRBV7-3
TGTGCCAGCAGCTTACTCTCACTAGCGGGTTCCTACGAGCAGTACTTC
CASSLLSLAGSYEQYF
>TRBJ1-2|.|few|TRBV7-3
TGTGCCAGCAGCCTTAACTTGGACGGCCGGTACTTTAACTATGGCTACACCTTC
CASSLNLDGRYFNYGYTF
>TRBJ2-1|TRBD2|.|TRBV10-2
TGCGCCAGCAGTGAGTATCCGGGGACTAGCGGGAGAGGCAATGAGCAGTTCTTC
CASSEYPGTSGRGNEQFF
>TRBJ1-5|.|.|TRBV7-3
TGTGCCAGCAGCTTAGGGCCGACAGGCTCCGATCAGCCCCAGCATTTT
CASSLGPTGSDQPQHF
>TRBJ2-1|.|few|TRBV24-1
TGTGCCACCAGTGAAGCGGAGGCGGCCCACTACAATGAGCAGTTCTTC
CATSEAEAAHYNEQFF
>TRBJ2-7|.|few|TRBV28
TGTGCCAGCAGTTTCCTATCGACCTACGAGCAGTACTTC
CASSFLSTYEQYF
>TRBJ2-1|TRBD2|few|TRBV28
TGTGCCAGCAGTCCACCCTTCGGGACTAGCGGGAGAATCTTCAATGAGCAGTTCTTC
CASSPPFGTSGRIFNEQFF
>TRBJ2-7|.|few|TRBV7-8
TGTGCCAGCAGCTTCGCCAAGGGTCCAAGCTCCTACGAGCAGTACTTC
CASSFAKGPSSYEQYF
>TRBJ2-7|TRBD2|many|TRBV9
TGTGCCAGCAGTCTACTAGCGCTTTCCTACGAGCAGTACTTC
CASSLLALSYEQYF